This T cell receptor beta chain comes out of a study of shared clonotypes between healthy human individuals. HIV-negative, healthy adults without recent acute infections or vaccinations were the donors. In the authors' workflow: Owing to the provision of junction-only sequences devoid of quality scores by immunoSEQ, filtering differed. The repertoire was sequenced with immunoSEQ multiplex PCR; TCRdb's copy has only in-frame clones and lacks some. V, J and clone size were drawn from that table, and D and trimming were deduced from the DNA. The data show about 480,000 clones, with around 79% seen just once and approximately 13% held by the top ten. The sequence came from a woman in her thirties or forties in good health. Some clones in this sample may be carry-over from other donors' samples. The specimen sequenced was PBMCs.

The CDR3 spells CASRAINGYTEAFF. The CDR3 nucleotides are TGTGCCAGCAGGGCTATAAACGGGTACACTGAAGCTTTCTTT. The chain recombines TRBV6-1 with TRBJ1-1; D gene unclear. The germline CDR1 and CDR2 sequences are MNHNS and SASEGT. V was shortened by 6 bases and J by 3 bases, with 14 bases between the two germline ends. This CDR3 comprises 14 residues.